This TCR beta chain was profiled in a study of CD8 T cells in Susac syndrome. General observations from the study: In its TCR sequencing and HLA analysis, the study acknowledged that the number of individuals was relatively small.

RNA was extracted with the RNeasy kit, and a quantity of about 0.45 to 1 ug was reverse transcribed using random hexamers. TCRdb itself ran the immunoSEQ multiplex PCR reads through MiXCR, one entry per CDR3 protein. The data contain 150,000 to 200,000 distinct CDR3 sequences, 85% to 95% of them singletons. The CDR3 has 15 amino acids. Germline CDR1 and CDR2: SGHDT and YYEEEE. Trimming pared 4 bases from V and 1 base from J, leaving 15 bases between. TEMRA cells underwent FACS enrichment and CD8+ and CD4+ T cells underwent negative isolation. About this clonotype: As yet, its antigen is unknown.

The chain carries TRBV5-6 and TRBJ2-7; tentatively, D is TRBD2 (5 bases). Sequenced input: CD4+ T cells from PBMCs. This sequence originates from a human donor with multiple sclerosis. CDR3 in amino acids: CASSPFRGRSYEQYF. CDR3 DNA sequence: TGTGCCAGCAGCCCTTTCCGGGGTCGTTCCTACGAGCAGTACTTC.